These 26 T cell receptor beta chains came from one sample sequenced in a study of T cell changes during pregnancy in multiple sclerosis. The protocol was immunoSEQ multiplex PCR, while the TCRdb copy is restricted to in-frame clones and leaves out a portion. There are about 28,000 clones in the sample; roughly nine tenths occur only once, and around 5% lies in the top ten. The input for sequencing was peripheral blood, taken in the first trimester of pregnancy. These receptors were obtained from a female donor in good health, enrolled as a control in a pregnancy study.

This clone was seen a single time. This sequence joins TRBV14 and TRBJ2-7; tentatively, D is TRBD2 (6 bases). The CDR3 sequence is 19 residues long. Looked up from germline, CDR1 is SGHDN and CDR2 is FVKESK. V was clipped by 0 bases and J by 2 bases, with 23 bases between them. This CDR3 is CASSQDFGLGEAMPYEQYF. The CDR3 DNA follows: TGTGCCAGCAGCCAAGATTTCGGATTAGGGGAGGCGATGCCCTACGAGCAGTACTTC.

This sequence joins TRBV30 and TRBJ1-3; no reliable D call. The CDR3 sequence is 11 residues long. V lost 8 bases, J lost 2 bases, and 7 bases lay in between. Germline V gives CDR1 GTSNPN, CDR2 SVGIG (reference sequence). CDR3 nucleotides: TGTGCCGCGGATCCTGGAAACACCATATATTTT. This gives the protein CAADPGNTIYF.

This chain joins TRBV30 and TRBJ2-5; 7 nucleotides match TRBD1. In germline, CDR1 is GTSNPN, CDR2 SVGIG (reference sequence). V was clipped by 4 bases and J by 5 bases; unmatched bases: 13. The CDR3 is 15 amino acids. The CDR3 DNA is TGTGCCTGGACAAAGGGGGCTCGGACGTCCGAGACCCAGTACTTC. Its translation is CAWTKGARTSETQYF.

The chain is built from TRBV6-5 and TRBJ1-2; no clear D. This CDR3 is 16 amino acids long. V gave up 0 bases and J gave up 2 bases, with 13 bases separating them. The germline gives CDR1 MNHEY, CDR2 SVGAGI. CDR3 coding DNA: TGTGCCAGCAGTTACTCGTCCCTCGGAGGGAACTATGGCTACACCTTC. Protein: CASSYSSLGGNYGYTF.

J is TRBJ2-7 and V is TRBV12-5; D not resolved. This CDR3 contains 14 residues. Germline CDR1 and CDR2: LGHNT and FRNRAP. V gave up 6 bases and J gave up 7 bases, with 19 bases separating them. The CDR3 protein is CASGRRVGTAEQYF. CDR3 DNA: TGTGCTAGTGGAAGACGGGTCGGCACGGCTGAGCAGTACTTC.

CDR3 protein: CASSPGVGTEAFF. CDR3 DNA: TGTGCCAGCAGCCCGGGGGTGGGCACTGAAGCTTTCTTT. V gene TRBV27 combines with J gene TRBJ1-1; possibly TRBD1 for D (5 bases). The CDR3 spans 13 residues. The V gene's germline CDR1 is MNHEY and CDR2 SMNVEV (reference sequence). V was pared by 6 bases and J by 4 bases, with 12 bases between.

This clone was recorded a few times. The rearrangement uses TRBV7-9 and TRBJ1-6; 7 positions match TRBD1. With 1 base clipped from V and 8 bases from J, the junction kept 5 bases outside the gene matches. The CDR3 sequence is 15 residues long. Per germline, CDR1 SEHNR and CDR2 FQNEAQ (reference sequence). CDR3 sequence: CASSLGRDSYSPLHF. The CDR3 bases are TGTGCCAGCAGCTTAGGGCGGGACAGCTATTCACCCCTCCACTTT.

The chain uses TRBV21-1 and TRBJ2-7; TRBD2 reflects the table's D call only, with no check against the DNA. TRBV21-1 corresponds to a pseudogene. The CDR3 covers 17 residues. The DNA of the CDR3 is TGTGCCAGCAGCAGGGGAACCTTCCGGGAGCGTAAAAACGAGCAGTACTTC. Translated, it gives CASSRGTFRERKNEQYF.

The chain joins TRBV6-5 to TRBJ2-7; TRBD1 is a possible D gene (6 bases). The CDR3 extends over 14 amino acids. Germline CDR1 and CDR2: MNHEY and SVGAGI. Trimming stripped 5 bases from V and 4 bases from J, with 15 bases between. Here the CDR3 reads CASSPGPTGYEQYF. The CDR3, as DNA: TGTGCCAGCAGTCCCGGGCCGACAGGTTACGAGCAGTACTTC.

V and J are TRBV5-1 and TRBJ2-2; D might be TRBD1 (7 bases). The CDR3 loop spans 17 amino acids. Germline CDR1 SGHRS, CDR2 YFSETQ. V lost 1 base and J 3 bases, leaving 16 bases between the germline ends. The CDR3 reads CASSLRGQEGYTGELFF. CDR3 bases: TGCGCCAGCAGCTTGCGTGGACAGGAGGGATACACCGGGGAGCTGTTTTTT. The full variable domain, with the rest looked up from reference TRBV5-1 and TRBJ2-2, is KAGVTQTPRYLIKTRGQQVTLSCSPISGHRSVSWYQQTPGQGLQFLFEYFSETQRNKGNFPGRFSGRQFSNSRSEMNVSTLELGDSALYLCASSLRGQEGYTGELFFGEGSRLTVL.

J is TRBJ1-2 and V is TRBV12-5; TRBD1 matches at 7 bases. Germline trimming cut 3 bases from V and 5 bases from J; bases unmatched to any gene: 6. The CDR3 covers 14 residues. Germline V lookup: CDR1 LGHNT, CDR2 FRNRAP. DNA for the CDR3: TGTGCTAGTGGTTTTTCAGGGGGAGGATATGGCTACACCTTC. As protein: CASGFSGGGYGYTF. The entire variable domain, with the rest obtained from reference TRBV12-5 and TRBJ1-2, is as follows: DARVTQTPRHKVTEMGQEVTMRCQPILGHNTVFWYRQTMMQGLELLAYFRNRAPLDDSGMPKDRFSAEMPDATLATLKIQPSEPRDSAVYFCASGFSGGGYGYTFGSGTRLTVV.

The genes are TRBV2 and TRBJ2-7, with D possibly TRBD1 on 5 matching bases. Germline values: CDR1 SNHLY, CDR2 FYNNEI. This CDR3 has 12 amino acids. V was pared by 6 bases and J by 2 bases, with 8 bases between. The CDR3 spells CASRQVTYEQYF. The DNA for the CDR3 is TGTGCCAGCAGACAGGTCACCTACGAGCAGTACTTC.

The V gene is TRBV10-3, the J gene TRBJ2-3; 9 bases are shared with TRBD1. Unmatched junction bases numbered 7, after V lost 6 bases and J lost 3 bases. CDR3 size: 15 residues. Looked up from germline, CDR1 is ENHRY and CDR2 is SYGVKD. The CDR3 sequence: CAIRPGQGRTDTQYF. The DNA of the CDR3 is TGTGCCATCAGACCGGGACAGGGTAGAACAGATACGCAGTATTTT.

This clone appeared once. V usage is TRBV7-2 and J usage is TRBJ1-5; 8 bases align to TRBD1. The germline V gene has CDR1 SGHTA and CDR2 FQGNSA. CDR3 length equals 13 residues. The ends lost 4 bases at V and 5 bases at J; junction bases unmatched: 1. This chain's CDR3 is CASSYRGDQPQHF. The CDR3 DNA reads TGTGCCAGCAGCTACAGGGGGGATCAGCCCCAGCATTTT.

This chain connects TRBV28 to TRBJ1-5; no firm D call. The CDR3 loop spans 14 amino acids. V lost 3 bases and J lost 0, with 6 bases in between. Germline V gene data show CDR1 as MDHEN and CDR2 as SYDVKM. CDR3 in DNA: TGTGCCAGCAGTTTCTTAGATAGCAATCAGCCCCAGCATTTT. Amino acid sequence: CASSFLDSNQPQHF.

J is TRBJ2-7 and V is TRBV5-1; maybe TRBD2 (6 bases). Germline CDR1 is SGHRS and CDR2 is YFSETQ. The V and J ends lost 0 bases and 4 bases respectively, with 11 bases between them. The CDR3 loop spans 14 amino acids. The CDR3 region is CASSLEGLLYEQYF. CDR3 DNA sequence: TGCGCCAGCAGCTTGGAGGGACTTCTTTACGAGCAGTACTTC.

The CDR3 DNA sequence: TGCGCCAGCAGCCAAGATGGGCTGACAGTAGCCGGGGAGCTGTTTTTT. This sequence encodes CASSQDGLTVAGELFF. The chain uses TRBV4-3 and TRBJ2-2, with TRBD1 as a possible D gene (5 bases). Germline CDR1 LGHNA, CDR2 YSLEER. The germline V and J ends were trimmed by 0 bases and 6 bases, with 14 bases remaining between them. The CDR3 extends over 16 amino acids.

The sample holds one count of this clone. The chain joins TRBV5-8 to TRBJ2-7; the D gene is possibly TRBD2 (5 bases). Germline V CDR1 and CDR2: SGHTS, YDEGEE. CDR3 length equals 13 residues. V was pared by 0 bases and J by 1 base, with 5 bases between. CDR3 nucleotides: TGTGCCAGCAGCTTGGCGGGGTCCTACGAGCAGTACTTC. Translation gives CASSLAGSYEQYF.

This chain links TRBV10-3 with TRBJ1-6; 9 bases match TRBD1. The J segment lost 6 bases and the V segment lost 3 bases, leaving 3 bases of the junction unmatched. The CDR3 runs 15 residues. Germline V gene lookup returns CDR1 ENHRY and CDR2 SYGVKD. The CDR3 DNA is TGTGCCATCAGTGAACTGGGACAGGGTAATTCACCCCTCCACTTT. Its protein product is CAISELGQGNSPLHF.

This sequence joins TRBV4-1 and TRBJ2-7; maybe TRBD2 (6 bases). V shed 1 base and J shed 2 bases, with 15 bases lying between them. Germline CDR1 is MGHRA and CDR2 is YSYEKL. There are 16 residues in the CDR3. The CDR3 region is CASSQVGGPKAYEQYF. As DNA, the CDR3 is TGCGCCAGCAGCCAAGTGGGGGGACCCAAAGCCTACGAGCAGTACTTC.

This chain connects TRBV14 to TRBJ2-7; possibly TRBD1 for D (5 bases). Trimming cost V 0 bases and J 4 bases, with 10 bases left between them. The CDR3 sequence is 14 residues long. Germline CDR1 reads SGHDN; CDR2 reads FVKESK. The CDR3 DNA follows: TGTGCCAGCAGCCAAGATATATCAGGGTACGAGCAGTACTTC. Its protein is CASSQDISGYEQYF.

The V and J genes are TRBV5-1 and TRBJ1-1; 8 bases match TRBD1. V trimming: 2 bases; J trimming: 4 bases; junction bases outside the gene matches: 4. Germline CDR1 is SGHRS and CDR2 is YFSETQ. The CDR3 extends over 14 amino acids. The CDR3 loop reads CASSFGQGSTEAFF. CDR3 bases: TGCGCCAGCAGCTTCGGACAGGGAAGCACTGAAGCTTTCTTT. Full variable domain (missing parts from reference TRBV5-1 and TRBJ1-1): KAGVTQTPRYLIKTRGQQVTLSCSPISGHRSVSWYQQTPGQGLQFLFEYFSETQRNKGNFPGRFSGRQFSNSRSEMNVSTLELGDSALYLCASSFGQGSTEAFFGQGTRLTVV.

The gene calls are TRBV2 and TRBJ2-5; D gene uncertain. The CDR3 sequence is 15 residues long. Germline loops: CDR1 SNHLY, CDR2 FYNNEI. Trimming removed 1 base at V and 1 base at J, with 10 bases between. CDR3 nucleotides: TGTGCCAGCAGTGAAGAAACAGCTTTCCAAGAGACCCAGTACTTC. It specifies CASSEETAFQETQYF.

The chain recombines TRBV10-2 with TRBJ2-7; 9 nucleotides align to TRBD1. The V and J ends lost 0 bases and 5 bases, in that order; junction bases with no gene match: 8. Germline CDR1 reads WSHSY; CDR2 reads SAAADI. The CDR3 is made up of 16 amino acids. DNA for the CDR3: TGCGCCAGCAGTGAGTCGATCAGGACAGGGGTGAACGAGCAGTACTTC. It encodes CASSESIRTGVNEQYF.

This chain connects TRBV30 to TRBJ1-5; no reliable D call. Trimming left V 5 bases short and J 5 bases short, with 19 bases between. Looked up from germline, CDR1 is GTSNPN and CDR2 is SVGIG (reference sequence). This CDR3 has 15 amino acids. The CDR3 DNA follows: TGTGCCTGGTCATCAGGTCCAACACGGTATCAGCCCCAGCATTTT. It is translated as CAWSSGPTRYQPQHF.

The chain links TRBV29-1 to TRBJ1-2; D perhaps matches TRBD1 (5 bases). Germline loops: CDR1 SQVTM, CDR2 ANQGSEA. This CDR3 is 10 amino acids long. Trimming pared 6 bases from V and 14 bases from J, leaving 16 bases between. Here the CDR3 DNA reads TGCAGCGTGGGGGAGGAGACAGTGACCTTC. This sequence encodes CSVGEETVTF.